The 25 T cell receptor beta chains presented below share a single source sample, sequenced in a study of blood T cell repertoires in COVID-19. Libraries were prepared by immunoSEQ multiplex PCR; TCRdb keeps only in-frame clonotypes and omits some of them. In the table there are roughly 170,000 clones, 70% to 90% of which are singletons. The sample comprised peripheral blood. The source of these receptors is a man between 70 and 80 years old with active or convalescent COVID-19.

The V gene is TRBV19, the J gene TRBJ1-3; no firm D call. Trimming shortened V by 4 bases and J by 0 bases, and 4 bases separated the two germline ends. Germline CDR1 LNHDA, CDR2 SQIVND (reference sequence). This CDR3 region has 13 residues. The CDR3 sequence is CASSKSSGNTIYF. Written as DNA, the CDR3 is TGTGCCAGTAGTAAGAGCTCTGGAAACACCATATATTTT.

This clone was seen only once. The rearrangement uses TRBV28 and TRBJ2-7; TRBD2 is a possible D gene (6 bases). The CDR3 loop spans 14 amino acids. Trimming pared 5 bases from V and 3 bases from J, leaving 14 bases between. From germline, CDR1 is MDHEN and CDR2 SYDVKM. CDR3 in DNA: TGTGCCAGCAGTGGCGGGACCGACCGCTACGAGCAGTACTTC. Its protein product is CASSGGTDRYEQYF.

The chain employs TRBV6-5 and TRBJ2-4, with a possible D match to TRBD2 (7 bases). This CDR3 has 14 residues. Trimming shortened V by 8 bases and J by 6 bases, and 17 bases separated the two germline ends. CDR1 MNHEY and CDR2 SVGAGI come from the germline V gene. The DNA of the CDR3 is TGTGCCAGCTTATATCGGGGGGCAAGAAACATTCAGTACTTC. Amino acids: CASLYRGARNIQYF.

This clone came up once. Here the CDR3 reads CASSLTGPMNTEAFF. The CDR3 DNA follows: TGCGCCAGCAGCTTGACAGGGCCGATGAACACTGAAGCTTTCTTT. The chain has TRBV5-1 and TRBJ1-1; D is possibly TRBD1 (6 bases). This CDR3 spans 15 amino acids. Germline V gene sequence: CDR1 SGHRS, CDR2 YFSETQ. The V end lost 1 base, the J end lost 0 bases, and 10 bases lay between the germline ends.

The chain employs TRBV3-1 (or the pseudogene TRBV3-2) and TRBJ2-5; 8 bases are a match to TRBD2. The CDR3 loop spans 17 amino acids. V gave up 1 base and J gave up 5 bases; unmatched junction bases: 12. Per the germline V gene, CDR1 is LGHDT and CDR2 is YNNKEL (reference sequence). The CDR3, as DNA: TGTGCCAGCAGCCAAGGACCCGCCGGGGCGGGAGGTGAGACCCAGTACTTC. It yields the protein CASSQGPAGAGGETQYF.

The rearrangement links TRBV7-2 to TRBJ2-3, with a tentative D call TRBD2 (7 bases). Germline CDR1 is SGHTA and CDR2 is FQGNSA. V was shortened by 7 bases and J by 0 bases, with 17 bases between the two germline ends. The CDR3 extends over 16 amino acids. The CDR3 sequence: CASNLVGGGSTDTQYF. The CDR3 coding sequence is TGTGCCAGCAACCTAGTAGGGGGGGGGAGCACAGATACGCAGTATTTT.

The rearrangement links TRBV30 to TRBJ1-1; the D is unclear. This CDR3 is 13 amino acids long. Trimming stripped 0 bases from V and 5 bases from J, with 10 bases between. The germline V gene encodes CDR1 GTSNPN and CDR2 SVGIG (reference sequence). The CDR3 protein is CAWSVLGRTEAFF. CDR3 nucleotide sequence: TGTGCCTGGAGTGTACTTGGGCGTACTGAAGCTTTCTTT.

CDR3 in DNA: TGTGCCAGCAGCGAGTTCTCTGGAAACACCATATATTTT. Protein: CASSEFSGNTIYF. The rearrangement joins TRBV6-5 to TRBJ1-3; D is undetermined. This CDR3 has 13 residues. The germline V gene encodes CDR1 MNHEY and CDR2 SVGAGI. V lost 6 bases, J lost 0 bases, and 6 bases lay in between.

The chain combines TRBV5-5 with TRBJ1-4; a weak D match, TRBD1 (6 bases). CDR1 SGHKS and CDR2 YYEKEE come from the germline V gene (reference sequence). Trimming shortened V by 4 bases and J by 7 bases, and 23 bases separated the two germline ends. The CDR3 totals 17 residues. For the CDR3, the DNA is TGTGCCAGCAGCCCCCAGTTATTTGGGGGGGCCGGTGAAAAACTGTTTTTT. Amino acids: CASSPQLFGGAGEKLFF. Combining the CDR3 with reference TRBV5-5 and TRBJ1-4 gives the whole variable domain DAGVTQSPTHLIKTRGQQVTLRCSPISGHKSVSWYQQVLGQGPQFIFQYYEKEERGRGNFPDRFSARQFPNYSSELNVNALLLGDSALYLCASSPQLFGGAGEKLFFGSGTQLSVL.

The chain carries TRBV7-2 and TRBJ1-3; D gene unclear. Germline V gene data show CDR1 as SGHTA and CDR2 as FQGNSA. This CDR3 region has 17 residues. Trimming pared 2 bases from V and 2 bases from J, leaving 16 bases between. For the CDR3, the DNA is TGTGCCAGCAGCTTAATATCGGGCGGGTCGCCTGGAAACACCATATATTTT. It specifies CASSLISGGSPGNTIYF. The variable domain in full, with the rest retrieved from reference TRBV7-2 and TRBJ1-3, is GAGVSQSPSNKVTEKGKDVELRCDPISGHTALYWYRQSLGQGLEFLIYFQGNSAPDKSGLPSDRFSAERTGGSVSTLTIQRTQQEDSAVYLCASSLISGGSPGNTIYFGEGSWLTVV.

This clone was seen only a few times. The gene calls are TRBV11-2 and TRBJ2-7; 14 bases match TRBD2. Looked up from germline, CDR1 is SGHAT and CDR2 is FQNNGV. The CDR3 runs 15 residues. V shed 4 bases and J 7 bases; nucleotides not matched to a gene: 6. CDR3 DNA sequence: TGTGCCAGCAGCTCATCGGGACTAGCGGGAGCAGAGCAGTACTTC. Protein sequence: CASSSSGLAGAEQYF.

The chain has TRBV24-1 and TRBJ2-3; TRBD1 aligns across 8 bases. Germline-derived CDR1 and CDR2 are KGHDR and SFDVKD. The V and J ends lost 4 bases and 0 bases, in that order; junction bases with no gene match: 11. CDR3 length: 18 amino acids. The CDR3, as DNA: TGTGCCACCAGTGAAACAGGACAGGGTGGCCTTAGCACAGATACGCAGTATTTT. Its protein product is CATSETGQGGLSTDTQYF.

This sequence joins TRBV27 and TRBJ1-1; no reliable D call. The CDR3 length is 14 residues. In germline, CDR1 is MNHEY, CDR2 SMNVEV (reference sequence). V was clipped by 2 bases and J by 1 base, with 8 bases between them. The CDR3 sequence: CASSLEWPNTEAFF. The CDR3 DNA sequence: TGTGCCAGCAGTTTAGAATGGCCGAACACTGAAGCTTTCTTT.

The V and J genes are TRBV10-3 and TRBJ2-5; TRBD1 matches at 7 bases. Germline CDR1 and CDR2: ENHRY and SYGVKD. The CDR3 contains 14 residues. V lost 6 bases, J lost 3 bases, and 7 bases stayed unmatched. CDR3 sequence reads: CAIRGTAVEETQYF. For the CDR3, the DNA is TGTGCCATCAGGGGGACAGCGGTCGAAGAGACCCAGTACTTC.

Here the CDR3 DNA reads TGTGCCAGCAGCTTAGCACCTAGCTCCTACAATGAGCAGTTCTTC. Protein product: CASSLAPSSYNEQFF. J is TRBJ2-1 and V is TRBV7-2; D not resolved. The V gene's germline CDR1 is SGHTA and CDR2 FQGNSA. The germline V and J ends were trimmed by 0 bases and 0 bases, with 6 bases remaining between them. The CDR3 is 15 amino acids.

The V call is TRBV7-2, the J call TRBJ2-1, with D maybe TRBD2 (6 bases). Trimming left V 5 bases short and J 7 bases short, with 15 bases between. Germline V CDR1 and CDR2: SGHTA, FQGNSA. The CDR3 runs 14 residues. CDR3 in DNA: TGTGCCAGCAGCCTCGGGGGAGCTAGGAATGAGCAGTTCTTC. Amino acid sequence: CASSLGGARNEQFF.

The rearrangement uses TRBV9 and TRBJ1-2; D not certain. The CDR3 runs 14 residues. The germline gives CDR1 SGDLS, CDR2 YYNGEE. With 3 bases removed from V and 2 bases from J, the gap between germline ends came to 11 bases. CDR3: CASSARTGNYGYTF. As DNA, the CDR3 is TGTGCCAGCAGCGCCCGGACGGGAAACTATGGCTACACCTTC.

V gene TRBV7-2 combines with J gene TRBJ2-7; 9 nucleotides line up with TRBD1. Germline CDR1 reads SGHTA; CDR2 reads FQGNSA. There are 18 residues in the CDR3. The V and J ends lost 5 bases and 1 base, in that order; junction bases with no gene match: 15. CDR3 sequence: CASSPPRRTGVGSYEQYF. CDR3 bases: TGTGCCAGCAGCCCACCACGGAGGACAGGGGTCGGATCCTACGAGCAGTACTTC.

In this sample, this clone turned up a few times. The chain combines TRBV27 with TRBJ1-2; D unresolved. CDR1 is MNHEY and CDR2 is SMNVEV in the germline V gene (reference sequence). The CDR3 contains 16 residues. V was clipped by 5 bases and J by 3 bases, with 19 bases between them. Here the CDR3 reads CASSPSGRLEYYGYTF. Here the CDR3 DNA reads TGTGCCAGCAGTCCATCCGGGAGGCTAGAGTACTATGGCTACACCTTC.

This chain connects TRBV11-2 to TRBJ2-3; TRBD2 matches at 12 bases. V was clipped by 5 bases and J by 5 bases; unmatched bases: 8. The CDR3 sequence is 16 residues long. From germline, CDR1 is SGHAT and CDR2 FQNNGV. CDR3 sequence reads: CASSPLAGGPIDTQYF. CDR3 nucleotide sequence: TGTGCCAGCAGCCCTCTAGCGGGAGGGCCGATAGATACGCAGTATTTT.

The gene calls are TRBV7-3 and TRBJ2-7, with a possible D match to TRBD1 (5 bases). This CDR3 contains 14 residues. Per germline, CDR1 SGHTA and CDR2 FQGTGA. V was shortened by 5 bases and J by 0 bases, with 11 bases between the two germline ends. CDR3 bases: TGTGCCAGCAGCCCCACGACAGTCTCCTACGAGCAGTACTTC. Residues: CASSPTTVSYEQYF. Variable domain in full (rest from reference TRBV7-3 and TRBJ2-7): GAGVSQTPSNKVTEKGKYVELRCDPISGHTALYWYRQSLGQGPEFLIYFQGTGAADDSGLPNDRFFAVRPEGSVSTLKIQRTERGDSAVYLCASSPTTVSYEQYFGPGTRLTVT.

V gene TRBV6-5 combines with J gene TRBJ1-2, with 8 bases aligning to TRBD1. The length of the CDR3 is 13 residues. The ends lost 6 bases at V and 4 bases at J; junction bases unmatched: 4. Germline CDR1 is MNHEY and CDR2 is SVGAGI. Here the CDR3 DNA reads TGTGCCAGCAGACTGACAGGGGCCTATGGCTACACCTTC. It is translated as CASRLTGAYGYTF.

The V call is TRBV5-1, the J call TRBJ1-2; TRBD1 matches 7 bases. The junction had 4 bases not matched to a gene; V was cut back by 4 bases and J by 4 bases. The germline gives CDR1 SGHRS, CDR2 YFSETQ. This CDR3 has 13 amino acids. The CDR3 region has the DNA TGCGCCAGCAGCCCCCCAGGGGGCTATGGCTACACCTTC. Amino acids: CASSPPGGYGYTF. The full variable domain, its missing parts supplied by reference TRBV5-1 and TRBJ1-2, is KAGVTQTPRYLIKTRGQQVTLSCSPISGHRSVSWYQQTPGQGLQFLFEYFSETQRNKGNFPGRFSGRQFSNSRSEMNVSTLELGDSALYLCASSPPGGYGYTFGSGTRLTVV.

The chain combines TRBV18 with TRBJ1-2; tentative D call: TRBD1 (5 bases). The CDR3 is made up of 13 amino acids. Germline V gene data show CDR1 as KGHSH and CDR2 as LQKENI. V lost 2 bases to trimming and J lost 3 bases, with 7 bases between them. CDR3 nucleotide sequence: TGTGCCAGCTCACCAATAGGGGACTATGGCTACACCTTC. Translated: CASSPIGDYGYTF.

CDR3 DNA: TGCGCCAGCAGCCATTTCGCCGGGACAGGTTTTTATGGCTACACCTTC. It specifies CASSHFAGTGFYGYTF. The rearrangement links TRBV10-2 to TRBJ1-2; 8 bases are a match to TRBD1. Germline CDR1 reads WSHSY; CDR2 reads SAAADI. Trimming cost V 6 bases and J 5 bases; bases outside gene matches: 14. The length of the CDR3 is 16 residues.